This T cell receptor (beta chain) was sequenced for a study of beta chain features in type 1 diabetes. For the study at large: In age, gender and cell yields, patients were similar to healthy donors.

Concerning this clone itself: Antigen unknown.

Study-wide results and limits: Moderately but significantly shorter TCRB CDR3s were found in Type 1 diabetes patients in all four CD4+ subsets. The question left open here concerned HLA type influencing TCRB rearrangement.

Germline assignment: CDR1 ENHRY and CDR2 SYGVKD. Trimming pared 10 bases from V and 2 bases from J, leaving 6 bases between. This CDR3 spans 11 amino acids. The authors reverse transcribed all of the isolated RNA, so sequencing captured expressed TCRB transcripts. Libraries were prepared by immunoSEQ multiplex PCR; TCRdb keeps only in-frame clonotypes and omits some of them. The table lists a few hundred thousand clones, 8.5% to 10% of them singletons. Sequencing was done on a sample of central memory CD4+ T cells from blood. The V call is TRBV10-3, the J call TRBJ1-5; D may be TRBD1 (5 bases). This sequence originates from a man aged 25-45 years with type 1 diabetes. The CDR3 region is CASRGNQPQHF. CDR3 nucleotides: TGTGCCAGCAGGGGCAATCAGCCCCAGCATTTT.